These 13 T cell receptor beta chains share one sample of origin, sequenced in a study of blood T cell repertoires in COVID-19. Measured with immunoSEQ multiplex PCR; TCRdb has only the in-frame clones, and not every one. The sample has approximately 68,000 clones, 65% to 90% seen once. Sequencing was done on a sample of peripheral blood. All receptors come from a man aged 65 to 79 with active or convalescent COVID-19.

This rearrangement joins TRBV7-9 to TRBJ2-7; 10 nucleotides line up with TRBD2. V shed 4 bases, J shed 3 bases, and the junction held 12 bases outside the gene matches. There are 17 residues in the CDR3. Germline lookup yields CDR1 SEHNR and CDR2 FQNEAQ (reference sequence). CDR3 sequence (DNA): TGTGCCAGCAGCTCCCACGGGACTAGCGACCTTTACTACGAGCAGTACTTC. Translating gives CASSSHGTSDLYYEQYF.

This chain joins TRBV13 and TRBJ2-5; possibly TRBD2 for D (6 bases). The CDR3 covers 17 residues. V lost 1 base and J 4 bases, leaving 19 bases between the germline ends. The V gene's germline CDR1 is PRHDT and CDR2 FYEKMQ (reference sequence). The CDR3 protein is CASSLAGGGSGGETQYF. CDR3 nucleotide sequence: TGTGCCAGCAGCTTAGCAGGAGGAGGGAGTGGTGGAGAGACCCAGTACTTC.

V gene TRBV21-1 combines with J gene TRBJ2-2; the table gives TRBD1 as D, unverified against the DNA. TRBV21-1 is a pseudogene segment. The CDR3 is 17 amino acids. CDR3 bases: TGTGCCAGCGGGGACAGGGGGCAGTTACACAACACCGGGGAGCTGTTTTTT. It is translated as CASGDRGQLHNTGELFF.

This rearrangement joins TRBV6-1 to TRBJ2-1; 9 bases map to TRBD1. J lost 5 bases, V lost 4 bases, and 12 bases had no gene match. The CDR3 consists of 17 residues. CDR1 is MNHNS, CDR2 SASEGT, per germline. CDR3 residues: CASSVPLRDRAHNEQFF. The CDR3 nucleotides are TGTGCCAGCAGTGTACCCCTCCGGGACAGGGCCCACAATGAGCAGTTCTTC.

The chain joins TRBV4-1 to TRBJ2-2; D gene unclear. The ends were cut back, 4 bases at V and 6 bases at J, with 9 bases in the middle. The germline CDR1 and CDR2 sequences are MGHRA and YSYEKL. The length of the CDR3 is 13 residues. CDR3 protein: CASSRNRAGELFF. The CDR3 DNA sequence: TGCGCCAGCAGCCGAAATCGGGCCGGGGAGCTGTTTTTT.

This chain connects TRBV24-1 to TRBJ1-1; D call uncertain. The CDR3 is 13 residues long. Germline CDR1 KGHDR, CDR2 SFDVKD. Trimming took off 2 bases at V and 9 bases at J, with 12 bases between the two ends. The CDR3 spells CATSDSREVKAFF. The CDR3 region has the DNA TGTGCCACCAGTGATTCCCGGGAAGTGAAAGCTTTCTTT.

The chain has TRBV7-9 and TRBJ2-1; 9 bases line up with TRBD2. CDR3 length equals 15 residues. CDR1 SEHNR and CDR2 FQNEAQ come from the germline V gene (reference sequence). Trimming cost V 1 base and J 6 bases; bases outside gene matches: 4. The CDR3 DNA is TGTGCCAGCAGCTTAGGCCTAGCGGGATTCAATGAGCAGTTCTTC. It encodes CASSLGLAGFNEQFF.

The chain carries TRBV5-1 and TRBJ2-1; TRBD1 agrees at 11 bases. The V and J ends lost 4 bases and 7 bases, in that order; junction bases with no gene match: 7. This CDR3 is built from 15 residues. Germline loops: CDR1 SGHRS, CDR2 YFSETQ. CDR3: CASSPGTGGVNEQFF. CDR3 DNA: TGCGCCAGCAGCCCGGGGACAGGGGGTGTTAATGAGCAGTTCTTC.

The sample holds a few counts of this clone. The CDR3 here is CASSYGGRTYEQYF. CDR3 bases: TGTGCCAGCAGTTACGGGGGGAGAACCTACGAGCAGTACTTC. The rearrangement links TRBV6-5 to TRBJ2-7, with a tentative D call TRBD2 (6 bases). The V gene lost 2 bases and the J gene lost 2 bases, with 10 bases spanning the gap. CDR3 length equals 14 residues. Germline values: CDR1 MNHEY, CDR2 SVGAGI.

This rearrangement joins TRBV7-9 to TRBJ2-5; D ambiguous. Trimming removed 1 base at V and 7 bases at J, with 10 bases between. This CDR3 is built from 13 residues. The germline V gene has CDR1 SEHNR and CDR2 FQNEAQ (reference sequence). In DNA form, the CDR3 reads TGTGCCAGCAGCTTAGAGAGACACGGGACCCAGTACTTC. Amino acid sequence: CASSLERHGTQYF.

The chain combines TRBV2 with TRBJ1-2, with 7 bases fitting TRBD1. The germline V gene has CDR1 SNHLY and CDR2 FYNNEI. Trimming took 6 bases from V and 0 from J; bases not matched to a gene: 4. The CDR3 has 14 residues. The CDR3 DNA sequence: TGTGCCAGCAGCCAGGACAGGACTAACTATGGCTACACCTTC. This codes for CASSQDRTNYGYTF.

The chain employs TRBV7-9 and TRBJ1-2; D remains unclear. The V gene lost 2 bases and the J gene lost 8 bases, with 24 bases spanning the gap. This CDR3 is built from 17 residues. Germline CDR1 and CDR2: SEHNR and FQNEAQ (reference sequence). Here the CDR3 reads CASSLSLSLVGHGGYTF. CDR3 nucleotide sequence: TGTGCCAGCAGCTTATCCCTTAGCTTAGTTGGTCACGGAGGCTACACCTTC.

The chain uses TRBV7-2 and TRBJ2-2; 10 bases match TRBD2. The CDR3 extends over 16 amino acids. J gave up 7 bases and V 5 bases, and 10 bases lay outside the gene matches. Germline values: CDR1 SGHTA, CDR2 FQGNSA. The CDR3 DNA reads TGTGCCAGCAGCACCTCTAGCGGGAGACGCCTCGGGGAGCTGTTTTTT. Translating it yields CASSTSSGRRLGELFF.